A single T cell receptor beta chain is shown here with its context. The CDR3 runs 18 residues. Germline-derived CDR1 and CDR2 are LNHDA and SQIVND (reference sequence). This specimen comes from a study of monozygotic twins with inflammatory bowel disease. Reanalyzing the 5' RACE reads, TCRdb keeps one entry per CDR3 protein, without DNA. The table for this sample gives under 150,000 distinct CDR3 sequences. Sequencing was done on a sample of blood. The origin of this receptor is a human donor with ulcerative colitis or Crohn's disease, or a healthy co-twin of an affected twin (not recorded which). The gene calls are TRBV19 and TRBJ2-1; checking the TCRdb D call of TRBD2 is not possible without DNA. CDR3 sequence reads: CASKRGTSGASSYNEQFF.